Included here is one TCR beta chain sequence, with context. The data were obtained in a study of OX40 agonist ivuxolimab in advanced cancers. At the level of the study: At 0.01 to 10 mg/kg, ivuxolimab was administered intravenously to patients every 2 weeks.

Trimming at V came to 6 bases and at J to 2 bases, leaving 9 bases not matched to a gene. The CDR3 is made up of 17 amino acids. Germline CDR1 and CDR2: LGHNA and YNFKEQ. Sequencing used immunoSEQ multiplex PCR; TCRdb keeps in-frame clones, though not all of them. This sample has about 89,000 clones, with nearly 90% found just once. The receptor was isolated from an adult with an advanced solid tumor such as melanoma, head and neck, liver or kidney cancer. The chain is built from TRBV4-2 and TRBJ2-2; 10 nucleotides align to TRBD2. Sequenced material: CD4+ or CD8+ T cells sorted from blood, taken in a trial of the OX40 agonist ivuxolimab. CDR3 protein: CASSRASGGRNTGELFF. Here the CDR3 DNA reads TGTGCCAGCAGTAGGGCTAGCGGGGGCCGCAACACCGGGGAGCTGTTTTTT.